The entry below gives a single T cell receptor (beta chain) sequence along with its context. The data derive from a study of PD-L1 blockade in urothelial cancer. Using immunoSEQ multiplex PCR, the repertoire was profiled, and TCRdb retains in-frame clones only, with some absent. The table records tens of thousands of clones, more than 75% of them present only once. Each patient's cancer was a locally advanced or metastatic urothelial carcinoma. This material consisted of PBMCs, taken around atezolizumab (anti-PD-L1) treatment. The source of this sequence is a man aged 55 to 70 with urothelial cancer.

The CDR3 spells CASSLGLYEQYF. CDR3 bases: TGTGCCAGCAGCTTGGGTCTCTACGAGCAGTACTTC. The V gene is TRBV5-6, the J gene TRBJ2-7; no firm D call. Germline V gives CDR1 SGHDT, CDR2 YYEEEE. The CDR3 is 12 residues long. V dropped 0 bases and J dropped 3 bases, with 4 bases sitting between them.